A selection of T cell receptor beta chains follows, all from one sample in a study of naive and memory T cell subsets. TCRdb re-called the UMI-ligation and nested PCR reads with MiXCR, one entry per CDR3 protein. The sample records 120,000 to 150,000 distinct CDR3 sequences, 15% to 25% being singletons. Sequencing used naive CD8+ T cells from blood. The receptors derive from a human donor in good health. Each CDR3 is given without its conserved first and last residue. For some rows the clone size is stated as once, few or many, or as a class when expanded; others skip it.

clone_size,v_call,j_call,cdr3_aa
few,TRBV6-2/TRBV6-3,TRBJ1-5,ASSYGASNQPQH
few,TRBV20-1,TRBJ1-5,SARDNRGPPYSNQPQH
many,TRBV28,TRBJ2-2,ASSLYGQGAGGELF
few,TRBV27,TRBJ2-3,ASSSENTDTQY
few,TRBV14,TRBJ2-7,ASSQGGRGYEQY
few,TRBV12-3/TRBV12-4,TRBJ2-7,ASSFVSGPEQY
NA,TRBV5-1,TRBJ2-3,ASSVLDSVAPDTQY
NA,TRBV7-9,TRBJ2-7,ASSFPIERPESSSYEQY
few,TRBV28,TRBJ2-7,ASSRPWTTSSYEQY
few,TRBV29-1,TRBJ1-1,SVHRDANTEAF
few,TRBV4-3,TRBJ1-1,ASSPGQGTEAF
many,TRBV29-1,TRBJ2-7,SVVTHGSSYEQY
few,TRBV28,TRBJ1-4,ASSSPRGDEKLF
NA,TRBV6-1,TRBJ2-7,ASSWTSSAYEQY
NA,TRBV5-1,TRBJ2-7,ASSLERPQGGDEQY
few,TRBV10-3,TRBJ2-7,AISVDRTTYEQY
few,TRBV2,TRBJ2-7,ASREFPEQGNYEQY
NA,TRBV6-1,TRBJ2-7,ASSESTGRSYEQY
few,TRBV7-9,TRBJ2-5,ASSPLTGGPQETQY
NA,TRBV9,TRBJ1-1,ASSVHTGNTEAF
NA,TRBV12-3/TRBV12-4,TRBJ2-1,ASTAGGVRDHEQF
many,TRBV5-4,TRBJ2-7,ASSFDIYEQY
NA,TRBV5-1,TRBJ2-7,ASSPSGLAGTYEQY
few,TRBV27,TRBJ1-1,ASSWGGSTEAF
NA,TRBV7-6,TRBJ2-1,ASSLENLPNEQF
NA,TRBV11-2,TRBJ1-4,ASSLGRARRDEKLF
few,TRBV9,TRBJ1-3,ASSEGALGNTIY
few,TRBV4-1,TRBJ2-7,ASSQESGFDEQY
NA,TRBV15,TRBJ2-5,ATSTKPREVETQY
NA,TRBV6-5,TRBJ2-5,ASKTFRGPGETQY
few,TRBV30,TRBJ2-7,AWRTSGTYEQY
NA,TRBV5-1,TRBJ2-1,ASSLVLAGSYNEQF
many,TRBV12-3/TRBV12-4,TRBJ2-2,ASSSGTGGTGELF
NA,TRBV19,TRBJ2-7,ASSIAGYEQY
NA,TRBV10-2,TRBJ1-2,ASSVGSEQANYGYT
NA,TRBV13,TRBJ2-1,ASSSTPGETYNEQF
NA,TRBV24-1,TRBJ2-1,ATSVSTSMHEQF
NA,TRBV4-3,TRBJ1-5,ASSQSRWDNQPQH
NA,TRBV6-5,TRBJ1-2,ASSTPGYGYGYT
NA,TRBV29-1,TRBJ2-7,SVDLQGAPYEQY
few,TRBV29-1,TRBJ2-2,SVGAGEAGELF
NA,TRBV20-1,TRBJ2-3,SARGGQGPDTQY
few,TRBV9,TRBJ2-7,ASSVAGSGRAYEQY
few,TRBV28,TRBJ2-1,ASRSAGVVEQF
NA,TRBV4-1,TRBJ1-2,ASSQGERSVGYT
NA,TRBV5-1,TRBJ2-1,ASSLYDILYNEQF
many,TRBV3-1,TRBJ2-5,ASSQDPAGQETQY
few,TRBV27,TRBJ2-1,ASSPGLAGGPGNEQF
NA,TRBV5-6,TRBJ1-4,ASSTSDGTVLNEKLF
few,TRBV27,TRBJ1-5,ASSGTTGPGPQH
NA,TRBV7-8,TRBJ2-3,ASSLSGASLDTQY